The T cell receptor (beta chain) under discussion was sequenced for a study of read filtering for tumor transcriptome and immune sequencing. V was shortened by 0 bases and J by 7 bases, with 6 bases between the two germline ends. Germline V gene lookup returns CDR1 SQVTM and CDR2 ANQGSEA. The CDR3 loop spans 11 amino acids. Molecular barcoded adaptors covering alpha/delta and beta/gamma chains were used on approximately 400 ng RNA. TCRdb processed the reads anew with MiXCR; each CDR3 protein has one entry. The table lists some 130,000 distinct CDR3 sequences, under 15% of them singletons, with approximately 10% in the top ten. At least ten counts were recorded for this clonotype.

Sequencing input: a population of CD138-negative cells sorted from bone marrow. The clonotype comes from a donor over 35 with multiple myeloma. The chain has TRBV29-1 and TRBJ1-1; D unclear. CDR3 in amino acids: CSVEDGYEAFF. In nucleotides, the CDR3 is TGCAGCGTTGAAGATGGGTATGAAGCTTTCTTT.